This T cell receptor (beta chain) is drawn from a study of response to subunit inactivated influenza vaccine. TCRdb re-called the RT-PCR reads through MiXCR, storing one row per CDR3 protein. The sample has 400,000 to 650,000 distinct CDR3 sequences; about 7.2% are singletons. Broader study findings: That few new T cells are recruited by each seasonal influenza vaccination was the authors' suggestion.

This clonotype was counted a few times. The antigen remains undetermined. Sequenced material: PBMCs from blood, taken less than 30 months after vaccination. This sequence originates from a man between 50 and 69 years old who received an inactivated influenza vaccine.

The CDR3 sequence: CASSQGFGAGNTIYF. Here the CDR3 DNA reads TGCGCCAGCAGCCAAGGATTTGGAGCTGGAAACACCATATATTTT. This chain links TRBV4-1 with TRBJ1-3; D not resolved. The CDR3 extends over 15 amino acids. V lost 1 base to trimming and J lost 2 bases, with 9 bases between them. Per the germline V gene, CDR1 is MGHRA and CDR2 is YSYEKL.